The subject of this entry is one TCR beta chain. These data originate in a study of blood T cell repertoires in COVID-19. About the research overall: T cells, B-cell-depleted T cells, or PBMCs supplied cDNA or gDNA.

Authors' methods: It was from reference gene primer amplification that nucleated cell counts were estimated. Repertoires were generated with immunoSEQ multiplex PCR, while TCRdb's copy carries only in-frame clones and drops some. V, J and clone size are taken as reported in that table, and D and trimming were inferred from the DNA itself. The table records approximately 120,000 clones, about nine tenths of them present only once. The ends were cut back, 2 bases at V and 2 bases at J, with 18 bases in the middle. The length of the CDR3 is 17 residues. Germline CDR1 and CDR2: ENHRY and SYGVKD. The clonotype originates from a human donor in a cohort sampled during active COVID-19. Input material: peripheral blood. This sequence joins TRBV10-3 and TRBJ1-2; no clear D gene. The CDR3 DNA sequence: TGTGCCATCAGTGAGAGACGTCGCGGGCTCGGCAACTATGGCTACACCTTC. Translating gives CAISERRRGLGNYGYTF.